This TCR beta chain was identified during a study of CD8+ T cells in alopecia areata. Study-wide background: Treated individuals took tofacitinib by mouth, 5 to 10 mg twice daily.

The CDR3 length is 13 residues. V dropped 4 bases and J dropped 1 base, with 7 bases sitting between them. CDR1 and CDR2 from the germline V gene are SGHDN and FVKESK. This clone was recorded once. Investigators isolated RNA and reverse transcribed it into cDNA to act as the sequencing template. The method was immunoSEQ multiplex PCR; TCRdb's version includes in-frame clones alone and lacks a portion of them. The table shows 150,000 to 200,000 clones, with roughly 70% occurring only once. The TCR originated in a human donor with alopecia areata. The chain is built from TRBV14 and TRBJ2-5, with D perhaps TRBD2 (6 bases). The sequencing here drew on CD8+ T cells sorted from blood, taken at week 0. The CDR3 DNA sequence: TGTGCCAGCAGCCGGAGGGGCCAAGAGACCCAGTACTTC. Its protein is CASSRRGQETQYF.